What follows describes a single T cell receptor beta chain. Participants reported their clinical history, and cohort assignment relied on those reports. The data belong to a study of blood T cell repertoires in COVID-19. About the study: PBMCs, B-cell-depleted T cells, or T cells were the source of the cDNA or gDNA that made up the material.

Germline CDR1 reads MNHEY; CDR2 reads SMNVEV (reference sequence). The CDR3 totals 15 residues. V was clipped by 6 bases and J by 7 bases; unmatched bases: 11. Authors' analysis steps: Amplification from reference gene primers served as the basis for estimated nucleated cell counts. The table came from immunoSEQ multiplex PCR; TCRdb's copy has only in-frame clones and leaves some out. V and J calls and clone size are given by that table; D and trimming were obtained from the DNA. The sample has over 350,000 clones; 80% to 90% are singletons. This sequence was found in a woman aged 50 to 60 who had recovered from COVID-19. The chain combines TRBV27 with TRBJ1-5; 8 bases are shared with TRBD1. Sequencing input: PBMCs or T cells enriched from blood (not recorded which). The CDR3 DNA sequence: TGTGCCAGCAGGCAACAAACAGGGGGAGGACAGCCCCAGCATTTT. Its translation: CASRQQTGGGQPQHF.